The 5 T cell receptor beta chains presented below share a single source sample, sequenced in a study of beta chain features in type 1 diabetes (dated by TCRdb to the late 2010s). Library method: the immunoSEQ multiplex PCR assay. All of the isolated RNA was reverse transcribed with the High Capacity cDNA Reverse Transcription Kit, so expressed TCRB transcripts were sequenced. TCRdb took over this immuneACCESS table, retaining in-frame rearrangements with V and J assigned. Such tables are incomplete; in checked studies, under half of the missing clones stem from an unresolved V gene, and the remainder is unexplained. The table for this sample lists about 900,000 clones; about a sixth of them were counted only once. The top ten constitute about 0.02% of the sample. The sample comprised naive CD4+ T cells from blood. The cell subset or site label for this specimen denotes: true naive CD4+ T cells. The receptors were sampled from a woman under 30 in good health.

This clone has a handful of counts. The rearrangement uses TRBV2 and TRBJ1-5, with a tentative D call TRBD1 (6 bases). Trimming took 8 bases from V and 10 from J, leaving 18 bases between them. Per germline, CDR1 SNHLY and CDR2 FYNNEI. This CDR3 is 13 amino acids long. In DNA, the CDR3 is TGTGCCAGCGGGAGGGGGATGCGGCCTCCCCAGCATTTT. Its translation is CASGRGMRPPQHF.

The rearrangement uses TRBV4-3 and TRBJ2-7; 11 bases align to TRBD2. CDR3 size: 16 residues. The V and J ends lost 1 base and 7 bases, in that order; junction bases with no gene match: 9. Per germline, CDR1 LGHNA and CDR2 YSLEER. The CDR3 coding sequence is TGCGCCAGCAGCCAAGGTCTAGCGGGAGGCTCTCGTGAGCAGTACTTC. Translation gives CASSQGLAGGSREQYF.

V gene TRBV15 combines with J gene TRBJ2-5, with D tentatively TRBD2 (6 bases). V shed 3 bases and J shed 2 bases, with 10 bases lying between them. The length of the CDR3 is 14 residues. Germline CDR1 reads LNHNV; CDR2 reads YYDKDF (reference sequence). This CDR3 is CATSRGLVQETQYF. CDR3 nucleotide sequence: TGTGCCACCAGCAGGGGACTGGTACAAGAGACCCAGTACTTC.

This clone was seen only a few times. This sequence joins TRBV10-3 and TRBJ2-7; 7 bases are a match to TRBD2. With V trimmed by 9 bases and J by 0 bases, 8 bases remained unmatched. This CDR3 is 14 amino acids long. From germline, CDR1 is ENHRY and CDR2 SYGVKD. The CDR3 DNA reads TGTGCCATTCGGGGAGGGGAGGGCTCCTACGAGCAGTACTTC. It translates to CAIRGGEGSYEQYF.

V usage is TRBV18 and J usage is TRBJ2-1, with D unresolved. Germline loops: CDR1 KGHSH, CDR2 LQKENI. The CDR3 totals 14 residues. V was cut by 3 bases and J by 5 bases, with 11 bases left in between. Written as DNA, the CDR3 is TGTGCCAGCTCACCCCCCGGGTCGGACAATGAGCAGTTCTTC. Encoded protein: CASSPPGSDNEQFF.